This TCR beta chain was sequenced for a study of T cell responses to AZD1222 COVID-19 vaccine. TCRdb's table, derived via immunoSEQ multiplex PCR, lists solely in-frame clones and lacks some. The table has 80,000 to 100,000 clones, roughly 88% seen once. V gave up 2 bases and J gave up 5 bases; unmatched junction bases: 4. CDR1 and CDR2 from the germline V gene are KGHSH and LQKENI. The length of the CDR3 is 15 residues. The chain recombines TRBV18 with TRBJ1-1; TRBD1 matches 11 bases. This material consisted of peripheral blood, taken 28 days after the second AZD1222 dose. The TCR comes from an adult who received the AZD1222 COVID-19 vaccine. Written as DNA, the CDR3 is TGTGCCAGCTCACCAGGGACAGGGGGGGTGACTGAAGCTTTCTTT. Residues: CASSPGTGGVTEAFF.